This entry concerns a single TCR beta chain. As yet, its antigen is unknown. The sample belongs to a study of T cells expressing NK-cell markers. General study findings and limits: For four donors, these clonotypes were likewise the leading ones in the CD3+CD56-NKG2C+ fraction.

TCR beta cDNA was generated via 5'RACE template switching incorporating UMIs. TCRdb reanalyzed the 5' RACE reads, giving one entry per CDR3 protein sequence and no DNA. Its clone listing holds 200,000 to 300,000 distinct CDR3 sequences. CDR3 length: 15 residues. V gene TRBV12-3 or TRBV12-4 combines with J gene TRBJ2-3; TCRdb returns TRBD1, unconfirmable since there is no DNA. The sequencing input was blood T cells: a sorted CD56 or NKG2C T cell subset, CD4+ or CD8+ T cells, or bulk PBMC T cells (not recorded which). This TCR was sampled from a man aged 18 to 30 in good health. This chain's CDR3 is CASSLRTGGTDTQYF.